This paragraph reports one T cell receptor beta chain. The CDR3 is 17 residues long. CDR1 and CDR2 from the germline V gene are ENHRY and SYGVKD. Germline trimming cut 7 bases from V and 5 bases from J; bases unmatched to any gene: 13. These data are taken from a study of patients and donors after allogeneic stem cell transplantation. Each CDR3 protein gets one entry after TCRdb re-called the RT-PCR reads with MiXCR. The table records 900,000 to 1,000,000 distinct CDR3 sequences, roughly 18% of them present only once. The material sequenced was blood, either unsorted or a sorted T cell fraction (not recorded which). The chain joins TRBV10-3 to TRBJ2-1, with 11 bases matching TRBD1. The clonotype originates from a human donor who was either an allogeneic HSCT recipient or a stem cell or donor lymphocyte infusion donor (not recorded which). It is not recorded whose cells these are; they may come from a transplant donor. This CDR3 is CAITQTRRDRGDNEQFF. In DNA form, the CDR3 reads TGTGCCATCACCCAAACGAGGAGGGACAGGGGGGACAATGAGCAGTTCTTC.